The clone carrying this T cell receptor beta chain was counted only a few times. This record belongs to a study of blood T cells in healthy people across ages. Primers used in a second PCR of roughly 7 to 12 cycles were a sample-barcoded 5' primer and a J-beta primer mix. TCRdb re-called the 5' RACE reads through MiXCR, storing one row per CDR3 protein. The sample has hundreds of thousands of distinct CDR3 sequences, roughly 25% seen once. These data were likewise used in another study, on T cells of mothers and their children.

The receptor's source is a boy aged 5-17 years in good health. Input material: blood.

The CDR3: CASSQEGETPTTNEKLFF. As DNA, the CDR3 is TGCGCCAGCAGCCAAGAAGGGGAAACACCGACGACTAATGAAAAACTGTTTTTT. J is TRBJ1-4 and V is TRBV4-1; D may be TRBD1 (5 bases). V dropped 0 bases and J dropped 2 bases, with 16 bases sitting between them. The CDR3 extends over 18 amino acids. Germline V gene data show CDR1 as MGHRA and CDR2 as YSYEKL.